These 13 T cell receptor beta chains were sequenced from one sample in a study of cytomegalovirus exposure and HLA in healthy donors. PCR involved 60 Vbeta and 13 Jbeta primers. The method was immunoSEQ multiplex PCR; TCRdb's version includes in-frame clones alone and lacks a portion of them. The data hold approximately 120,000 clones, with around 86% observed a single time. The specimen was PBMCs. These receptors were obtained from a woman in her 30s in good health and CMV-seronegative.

The CDR3 here is CASSSDTEAFF. CDR3 coding DNA: TGTGCCAGCAGCTCGGACACTGAAGCTTTCTTT. The genes are TRBV7-9 and TRBJ1-1; D uncertain. This CDR3 region has 11 residues. Trimming took off 4 bases at V and 3 bases at J, with 3 bases between the two ends. The germline V gene has CDR1 SEHNR and CDR2 FQNEAQ (reference sequence).

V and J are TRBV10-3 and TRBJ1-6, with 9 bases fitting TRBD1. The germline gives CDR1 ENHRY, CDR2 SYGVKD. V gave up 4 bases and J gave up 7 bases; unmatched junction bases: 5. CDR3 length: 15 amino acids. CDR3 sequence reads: CAISGSTGGNSPLHF. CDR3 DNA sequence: TGTGCCATCAGTGGGTCGACAGGGGGAAATTCACCCCTCCACTTT.

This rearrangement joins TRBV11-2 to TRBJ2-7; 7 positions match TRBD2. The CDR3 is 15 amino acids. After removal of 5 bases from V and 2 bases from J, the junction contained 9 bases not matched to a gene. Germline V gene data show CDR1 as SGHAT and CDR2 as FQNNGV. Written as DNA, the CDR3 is TGTGCCAGCAGCAAACTAGCGAGCACAACCTACGAGCAGTACTTC. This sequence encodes CASSKLASTTYEQYF.

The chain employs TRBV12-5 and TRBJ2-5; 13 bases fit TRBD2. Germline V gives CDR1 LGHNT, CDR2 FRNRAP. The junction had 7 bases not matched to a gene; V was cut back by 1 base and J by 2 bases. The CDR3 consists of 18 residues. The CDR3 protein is CASGLGNGLAGVQETQYF. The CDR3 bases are TGTGCTAGTGGTTTGGGGAACGGACTAGCGGGAGTACAAGAGACCCAGTACTTC. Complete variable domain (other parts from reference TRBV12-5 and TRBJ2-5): DARVTQTPRHKVTEMGQEVTMRCQPILGHNTVFWYRQTMMQGLELLAYFRNRAPLDDSGMPKDRFSAEMPDATLATLKIQPSEPRDSAVYFCASGLGNGLAGVQETQYFGPGTRLLVL.

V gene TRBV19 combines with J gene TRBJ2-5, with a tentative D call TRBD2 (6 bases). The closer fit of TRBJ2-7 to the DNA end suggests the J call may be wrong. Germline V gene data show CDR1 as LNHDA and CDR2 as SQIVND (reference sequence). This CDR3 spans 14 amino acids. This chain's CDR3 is CASSIDSGTLEQYF. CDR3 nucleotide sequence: TGTGCCAGTAGTATAGATTCCGGGACTCTCGAGCAGTACTTC.

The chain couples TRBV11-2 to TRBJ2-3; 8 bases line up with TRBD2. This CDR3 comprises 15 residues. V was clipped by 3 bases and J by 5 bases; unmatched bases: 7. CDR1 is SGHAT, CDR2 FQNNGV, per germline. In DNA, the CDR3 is TGTGCCAGCAGCTTGGCGGGAGGAGGTCTAGATACGCAGTATTTT. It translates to CASSLAGGGLDTQYF.

The CDR3 bases are TGTGCCAGCAGTTCCCTCTTTTCCAATCAGCCCCAGCATTTT. It encodes CASSSLFSNQPQHF. The chain links TRBV28 to TRBJ1-5; D remains ambiguous. CDR3 length: 14 amino acids. Germline V gene lookup returns CDR1 MDHEN and CDR2 SYDVKM. Trimming removed 4 bases from V and 3 bases from J, with 10 bases in between.

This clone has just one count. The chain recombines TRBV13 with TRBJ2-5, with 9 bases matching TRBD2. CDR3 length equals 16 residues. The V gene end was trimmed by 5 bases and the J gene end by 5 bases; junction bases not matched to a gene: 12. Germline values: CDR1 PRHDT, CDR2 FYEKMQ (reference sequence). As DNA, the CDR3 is TGTGCCAGCAGCCACCGTGCGGCGGGAGGGGCGGAGACCCAGTACTTC. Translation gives CASSHRAAGGAETQYF. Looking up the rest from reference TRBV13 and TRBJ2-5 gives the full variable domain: AAGVIQSPRHLIKEKRETATLKCYPIPRHDTVYWYQQGPGQDPQFLISFYEKMQSDKGSIPDRFSAQQFSDYHSELNMSSLELGDSALYFCASSHRAAGGAETQYFGPGTRLLVL.

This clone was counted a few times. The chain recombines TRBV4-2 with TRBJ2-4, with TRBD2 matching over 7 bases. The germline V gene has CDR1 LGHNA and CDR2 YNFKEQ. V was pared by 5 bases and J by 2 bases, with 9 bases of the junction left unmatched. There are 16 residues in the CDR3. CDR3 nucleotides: TGTGCCAGCAGCGGACTAGAGACGGGGTCCAAAAACATTCAGTACTTC. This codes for CASSGLETGSKNIQYF.

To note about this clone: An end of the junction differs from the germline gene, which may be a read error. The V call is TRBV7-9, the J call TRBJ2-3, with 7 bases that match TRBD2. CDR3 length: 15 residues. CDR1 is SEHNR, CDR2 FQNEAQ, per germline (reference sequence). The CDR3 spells CASSLGSSGTDTQYF. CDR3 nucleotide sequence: TGTGCCAGCAGCTTAGGCTCTAGCGGCACAGATACACAGTATTTT.

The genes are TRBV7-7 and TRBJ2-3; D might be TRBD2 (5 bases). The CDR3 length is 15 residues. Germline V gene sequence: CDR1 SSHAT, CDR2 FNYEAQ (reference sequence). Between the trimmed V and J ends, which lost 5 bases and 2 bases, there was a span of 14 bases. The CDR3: CASSAVAIPTDTQYF. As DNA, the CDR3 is TGTGCCAGCAGCGCGGTAGCGATACCCACAGATACGCAGTATTTT.

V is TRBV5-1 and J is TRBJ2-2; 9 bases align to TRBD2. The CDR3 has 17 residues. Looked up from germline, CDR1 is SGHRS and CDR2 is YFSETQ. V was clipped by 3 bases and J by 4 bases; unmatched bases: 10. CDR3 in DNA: TGCGCCAGCAGCTCACCCGGACTAGCGAGAATCACCGGGGAGCTGTTTTTT. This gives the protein CASSSPGLARITGELFF.

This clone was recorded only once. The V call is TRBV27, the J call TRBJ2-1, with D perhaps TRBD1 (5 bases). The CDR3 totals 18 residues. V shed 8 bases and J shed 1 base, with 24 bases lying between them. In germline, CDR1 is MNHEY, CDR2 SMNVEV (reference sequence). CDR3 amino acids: CASAKGPGAELSYNEQFF. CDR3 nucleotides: TGTGCCAGCGCTAAGGGGCCAGGAGCAGAATTATCCTACAATGAGCAGTTCTTC.